Sequencing of this TCR beta chain was carried out in a study of Graves' ophthalmopathy and Graves' hyperthyroidism. The V end lost 4 bases, the J end lost 3 bases, and 10 bases lay between the germline ends. This CDR3 comprises 12 residues. Germline CDR1 and CDR2: DFQATT and SNEGSKA (reference sequence). This clonotype was counted ten times or more. Amplification of TCR beta CDR3 regions used RNA transcripts. The workflow started with a first-round RT-PCR run with HTBI primers and then moved on to a second-round multiplex PCR. TCRdb used MiXCR to reprocess the multiplex PCR reads, holding one entry per CDR3 protein. Here the sample spans under 800,000 distinct CDR3 sequences, 22% being singletons.

This clonotype originated in a woman aged 18-29 years with stable Graves' hyperthyroidism. Some clones in this sample may be carry-over from other donors' samples. This sequence joins TRBV20-1 and TRBJ2-7, with D possibly TRBD2 on 5 matching bases. Input material: peripheral blood. The CDR3 reads CSAKKGVYEQYF. CDR3 coding DNA: TGCAGTGCTAAGAAGGGAGTCTACGAGCAGTACTTC.